This T cell receptor (beta chain) appears in the sequencing data of a study of cytomegalovirus exposure and HLA in healthy donors. This CDR3 is 16 amino acids long. Germline V gene sequence: CDR1 SGHTA, CDR2 FQGNSA. Germline trimming cut 6 bases from V and 3 bases from J; bases unmatched to any gene: 9. Clones were sequenced by immunoSEQ multiplex PCR, and TCRdb holds only the in-frame ones, with some missing. Of about 82,000 clones in the sample, 85% to 95% were seen once. This clonotype was sampled from a man between 18 and 29 years old in good health and CMV-seronegative. The chain uses TRBV7-2 and TRBJ2-7; TRBD2 aligns across 12 bases. The sequenced material came from PBMCs. The CDR3 spells CASRRLAGDPGYEQYF. The CDR3 DNA reads as TGTGCCAGCAGGCGACTAGCGGGAGACCCGGGCTACGAGCAGTACTTC.